This passage covers 16 T cell receptor beta chains from one sample sequenced in a study of T cells in Graves' hyperthyroidism and ophthalmopathy. What was amplified from RNA transcripts were TCR beta CDR3 regions. First-round RT-PCR with HTBI primers amplified the TCR CDR3 region. TCRdb processed the multiplex PCR reads anew with MiXCR; each CDR3 protein has one entry. This sample has approximately 710,000 distinct CDR3 sequences, with 15% to 20% found just once. The material sequenced was blood. These receptors were obtained from a man in his fifties or sixties with Graves' hyperthyroidism.

Turning to this clonotype: A read error may be the cause here, since a much bigger clone is one base away. The genes are TRBV7-2 and TRBJ2-7; D gene uncertain. This CDR3 contains 13 residues. The germline CDR1 and CDR2 sequences are SGHTA and FQGNSA. V lost 3 bases to trimming and J lost 3 bases, with 9 bases between them. The CDR3, as DNA: TGTGCCAGCAGCTTTTATACGGGCTACGAGCAGTACGTC. It codes for CASSFYTGYEQYV.

This clonotype has a handful of counts. V and J are TRBV7-2 and TRBJ2-2, with a weak D call TRBD1 (6 bases). CDR3 size: 18 residues. Germline-derived CDR1 and CDR2 are SGHTA and FQGNSA. V dropped 3 bases and J dropped 0 bases, with 17 bases sitting between them. The DNA for the CDR3 is TGTGCCAGCAGCTTCCGGACCGTGGGGACAACGAACACCGGGGAGCTGTTTTTT. Translation: CASSFRTVGTTNTGELFF. Together with reference TRBV7-2 and TRBJ2-2, the CDR3 gives the full variable domain: GAGVSQSPSNKVTEKGKDVELRCDPISGHTALYWYRQSLGQGLEFLIYFQGNSAPDKSGLPSDRFSAERTGGSVSTLTIQRTQQEDSAVYLCASSFRTVGTTNTGELFFGEGSRLTVL.

This clonotype was detected ten times or more. V is TRBV12-3 or TRBV12-4 and J is TRBJ1-4; no definite D call. This CDR3 spans 16 amino acids. The V end was cut by 6 bases, the J end by 0 bases, with 14 bases between. CDR3 nucleotide sequence: TGTGCCAGCAGCCTACATCCTTCTGCAACTAATGAAAAACTGTTTTTT. This translates into CASSLHPSATNEKLFF.

The chain is built from TRBV20-1 and TRBJ2-7, with D possibly matching TRBD1 (6 bases). Germline CDR1 reads DFQATT; CDR2 reads SNEGSKA (reference sequence). The CDR3 loop spans 14 amino acids. The V end lost 5 bases, the J end lost 3 bases, and 17 bases lay between the germline ends. CDR3 protein: CSAPPLGTIYEQYF. The CDR3 DNA is TGCAGTGCTCCCCCCCTGGGGACAATCTACGAGCAGTACTTC.

This clonotype showed up many times. This chain uses TRBV28 with TRBJ2-3, with 7 bases that match TRBD1. This CDR3 spans 15 amino acids. CDR1 MDHEN and CDR2 SYDVKM come from the germline V gene. V trimming: 5 bases; J trimming: 0 bases; junction bases outside the gene matches: 5. CDR3 amino acids: CASSEQGSSTDTQYF. The CDR3 coding sequence is TGTGCCAGCAGTGAACAGGGGTCTAGCACAGATACGCAGTATTTT.

The rearrangement joins TRBV2 to TRBJ2-5, with D perhaps being TRBD1 or TRBD2 (5 bases each). This CDR3 is 15 amino acids long. CDR1 and CDR2 (germline): SNHLY, FYNNEI. V shed 6 bases and J shed 1 base, with 15 bases lying between them. Written as DNA, the CDR3 is TGTGCCAGCAGGCGGGCAGGGTCGGTCCAAGAGACCCAGTACTTC. Translated: CASRRAGSVQETQYF.

This clonotype has a count of ten or more. J is TRBJ2-7 and V is TRBV7-2, with D unresolved. Trimming cost V 6 bases and J 0 bases, with 3 bases left between them. Germline V lookup: CDR1 SGHTA, CDR2 FQGNSA. The CDR3 extends over 11 amino acids. The CDR3 loop reads CASSISYEQYF. Written as DNA, the CDR3 is TGTGCCAGCAGTATCTCCTACGAGCAGTACTTC.

In this sample, this clonotype turned up a few times. CDR3 protein: CASSYGPSGNNEQFF. The CDR3 DNA is TGTGCCAGCAGTTACGGCCCTAGCGGGAACAATGAGCAGTTCTTC. The rearrangement uses TRBV6-2 or TRBV6-3 and TRBJ2-1; 9 bases align to TRBD2. CDR1 is MNHEY and CDR2 is SVGEGT in the germline V gene. Losses at the gene ends were 2 bases for V and 5 bases for J; bases not matched to a gene: 4. The CDR3 sequence is 15 residues long.

In its sample, this clonotype was seen many times. The chain couples TRBV7-9 to TRBJ2-7, with TRBD1 matching over 7 bases. The CDR3 spans 14 residues. The germline gives CDR1 SEHNR, CDR2 FQNEAQ (reference sequence). The J segment lost 2 bases and the V segment lost 3 bases, leaving 4 bases of the junction unmatched. In nucleotides, the CDR3 is TGTGCCAGCAGCTTCCGGGACAGTACCTACGAGCAGTACTTC. It yields the protein CASSFRDSTYEQYF.

This clonotype appeared many times. The chain employs TRBV7-6 and TRBJ2-1; 7 nucleotides agree with TRBD1. The J segment lost 7 bases and the V segment lost 5 bases, leaving 20 bases of the junction unmatched. The germline gives CDR1 SGHVS, CDR2 FNYEAQ. The length of the CDR3 is 18 residues. The CDR3 here is CASSPSLGDSSPFNEQFF. The CDR3 region has the DNA TGTGCCAGCAGCCCAAGCCTCGGGGACAGTAGTCCTTTTAATGAGCAGTTCTTC.

Ten or more counts support this clonotype. The chain joins TRBV11-2 to TRBJ2-7; 8 nucleotides align to TRBD2. CDR1 and CDR2 (germline): SGHAT, FQNNGV. The V and J ends lost 5 bases and 7 bases, in that order; junction bases with no gene match: 13. The length of the CDR3 is 15 residues. The CDR3 DNA is TGTGCCAGCAGCACCGGACGGGGGGGTAGATGGGAGCAGTACTTC. It codes for CASSTGRGGRWEQYF. Filled out from reference TRBV11-2 and TRBJ2-7, the complete variable domain reads EAGVAQSPRYKIIEKRQSVAFWCNPISGHATLYWYQQILGQGPKLLIQFQNNGVVDDSQLPKDRFSAERLKGVDSTLKIQPAKLEDSAVYLCASSTGRGGRWEQYFGPGTRLTVT.

This clonotype was recorded at least ten times. The chain couples TRBV5-1 to TRBJ2-3, with D perhaps TRBD2 (6 bases). Trimming left V 2 bases short and J 6 bases short, with 16 bases between. Germline V gene data show CDR1 as SGHRS and CDR2 as YFSETQ. The CDR3 runs to 15 residues. Here the CDR3 DNA reads TGCGCCAGCAGCTTTCATAGCGGAGAAGGTGATACGCAGTATTTT. This gives the protein CASSFHSGEGDTQYF.

This clonotype was picked up many times. The genes are TRBV7-6 and TRBJ1-1; D is undetermined. The V end was cut by 2 bases, the J end by 4 bases, with 11 bases between. Germline loops: CDR1 SGHVS, CDR2 FNYEAQ. CDR3 size: 14 residues. The CDR3 DNA is TGTGCCAGCAGCTTAATGCTCAAGGGCACTGAAGCTTTCTTT. It yields the protein CASSLMLKGTEAFF.

V gene TRBV19 combines with J gene TRBJ2-7; 7 bases agree with TRBD2. The germline V gene has CDR1 LNHDA and CDR2 SQIVND (reference sequence). The CDR3 contains 13 residues. The V and J ends lost 4 bases and 3 bases, in that order; junction bases with no gene match: 3. The CDR3 region has the DNA TGTGCCAGTAGTACGCGGGAGAGCTACGAGCAGTACTTC. This encodes CASSTRESYEQYF. The full variable domain, in which reference TRBV19 and TRBJ2-7 provide the parts outside the CDR3, is DGGITQSPKYLFRKEGQNVTLSCEQNLNHDAMYWYRQDPGQGLRLIYYSQIVNDFQKGDIAEGYSVSREKKESFPLTVTSAQKNPTAFYLCASSTRESYEQYFGPGTRLTVT.

The chain joins TRBV19 to TRBJ1-5; D unclear. Germline CDR1 and CDR2: LNHDA and SQIVND (reference sequence). The CDR3 spans 13 residues. V was clipped by 7 bases and J by 0 bases, with 7 bases between them. The CDR3 reads CASNTLSNQPQHF. For the CDR3, the DNA is TGTGCCAGTAACACTCTTAGCAATCAGCCCCAGCATTTT.

The table lists this clonotype with many counts. The chain links TRBV30 to TRBJ2-1, with a weak D call TRBD2 (5 bases). Trimming stripped 0 bases from V and 0 bases from J, with 9 bases between. The CDR3 has 15 residues. The germline V gene has CDR1 GTSNPN and CDR2 SVGIG (reference sequence). The CDR3 nucleotides are TGTGCCTGGAGTGTAGGACTCAGCTCCTACAATGAGCAGTTCTTC. It yields the protein CAWSVGLSSYNEQFF.